Each of the 27 T cell receptor beta chains below was sequenced from the same sample in a study of cytomegalovirus exposure and HLA in healthy donors (dated by TCRdb to the late 2010s). The library was built by means of the immunoSEQ multiplex PCR assay. For the multiplex PCR, a mixture combining 60 forward primers for TCR Vbeta segments and 13 reverse primers for TCR Jbeta segments was used. The table was pulled from immuneACCESS by TCRdb, which kept in-frame rearrangements only. Such tables lose some clones; where checked, under half of the loss comes from unresolved V genes, and the rest has no known cause. The sample table lists 150,000 or so clones, about 82% of them with a count of one. The ten most abundant clones make up about 0.76% of the sample. The sequencing sample was made of PBMCs. Receptors originate from a woman between 18 and 30 years old in good health and CMV-seronegative.

The chain uses TRBV5-1 and TRBJ1-6; possibly TRBD1 for D (6 bases). The CDR3 length is 15 residues. Germline lookup yields CDR1 SGHRS and CDR2 YFSETQ. V lost 1 base, J lost 5 bases, and 10 bases lay in between. The CDR3 loop reads CASSLTGRDNSPLHF. The DNA for the CDR3 is TGCGCCAGCAGCTTGACAGGGAGGGATAATTCACCCCTCCACTTT.

The V gene is TRBV28, the J gene TRBJ2-3, with TRBD1 matching over 8 bases. Trimming removed 2 bases from V and 3 bases from J; junction bases left unmatched: 7. This CDR3 region has 16 residues. Germline V gene data show CDR1 as MDHEN and CDR2 as SYDVKM. The CDR3 sequence: CASSLVTGEGTDTQYF. CDR3 coding DNA: TGTGCCAGCAGTTTAGTGACAGGGGAAGGTACAGATACGCAGTATTTT. The whole variable domain, filled in from reference TRBV28 and TRBJ2-3, reads DVKVTQSSRYLVKRTGEKVFLECVQDMDHENMFWYRQDPGLGLRLIYFSYDVKMKEKGDIPEGYSVSREKKERFSLILESASTNQTSMYLCASSLVTGEGTDTQYFGPGTRLTVL.

The chain employs TRBV5-4 and TRBJ2-2, with TRBD1 matching over 12 bases. Trimming cost V 3 bases and J 5 bases; bases outside gene matches: 11. This CDR3 comprises 18 residues. Germline CDR1 and CDR2: SGHNT and YYREEE (reference sequence). CDR3 residues: CASSSTGTGGLRTGELFF. The CDR3 DNA reads as TGTGCCAGCAGCTCAACCGGGACAGGGGGCTTACGAACCGGGGAGCTGTTTTTT.

Regarding this clone: At one boundary the junction diverges from the germline segment, which might be a read error. The chain couples TRBV19 to TRBJ2-5; D unresolved. Germline V gives CDR1 LNHDA, CDR2 SQIVND (reference sequence). There are 16 residues in the CDR3. CDR3 coding DNA: TGTGCCCGTAGTACCTCAAGACTCGGGTTGGAAGGGACCCAGTACTTC. It encodes CARSTSRLGLEGTQYF.

This chain joins TRBV7-6 and TRBJ2-5; 7 nucleotides match TRBD2. The CDR3 loop spans 19 amino acids. Germline V lookup: CDR1 SGHVS, CDR2 FNYEAQ. The trim removed 1 base at V and 3 bases at J, leaving 17 bases unmatched. CDR3 residues: CASSLVTLAVRLLEETQYF. The CDR3 DNA sequence: TGTGCCAGCAGCTTAGTAACCCTAGCGGTTCGACTCTTAGAAGAGACCCAGTACTTC.

V and J are TRBV27 and TRBJ2-7; possible D gene TRBD2, 6 bases. Germline loops: CDR1 MNHEY, CDR2 SMNVEV (reference sequence). V lost 3 bases to trimming and J lost 7 bases, with 31 bases between them. CDR3 length: 19 amino acids. In DNA, the CDR3 is TGTGCCAGCAGTTTGAAGACCCCCCACCCGGCGGCGGGGACGGGGGAGCAGTACTTC. It encodes CASSLKTPHPAAGTGEQYF.

CDR3 in DNA: TGTGCCAGCAGCTCCGCCGGGACTAGCGGGGCCGGGGTTACGCAGTATTTT. It specifies CASSSAGTSGAGVTQYF. V is TRBV7-2 and J is TRBJ2-3; 13 bases map to TRBD2. Trimming removed 4 bases from V and 8 bases from J; junction bases left unmatched: 12. The CDR3 consists of 17 residues. In germline, CDR1 is SGHTA, CDR2 FQGNSA.

The V call is TRBV2, the J call TRBJ1-2; TRBD1 aligns across 9 bases. The CDR3 spans 13 residues. Looked up from germline, CDR1 is SNHLY and CDR2 is FYNNEI. Trimming at V came to 11 bases and at J to 6 bases, leaving 10 bases not matched to a gene. Here the CDR3 reads CALRTGESDGYTF. In DNA form, the CDR3 reads TGTGCCTTGAGGACAGGGGAATCCGATGGCTACACCTTC.

This chain connects TRBV18 to TRBJ2-6; D gene ambiguous. Trimming shortened V by 5 bases and J by 4 bases, and 12 bases separated the two germline ends. The germline gives CDR1 KGHSH, CDR2 LQKENI. This CDR3 has 15 residues. The DNA for the CDR3 is TGTGCCAGCTCAACTCAGACAACCGGGGCCAACGTCCTGACTTTC. Amino acids: CASSTQTTGANVLTF.

J is TRBJ1-4 and V is TRBV6-5; 10 bases match TRBD1. CDR3 length equals 14 residues. Per germline, CDR1 MNHEY and CDR2 SVGAGI. V was clipped by 6 bases and J by 5 bases; unmatched bases: 3. CDR3 sequence (DNA): TGTGCCAGCAGCCGACAGGGGGCGAATGAAAAACTGTTTTTT. It translates to CASSRQGANEKLFF.

This chain connects TRBV6-5 to TRBJ2-7; 15 nucleotides match TRBD2. Germline trimming cut 6 bases from V and 4 bases from J; bases unmatched to any gene: 1. This CDR3 has 14 amino acids. The germline V gene has CDR1 MNHEY and CDR2 SVGAGI. This chain's CDR3 is CASRGLAGGYEQYF. DNA of the CDR3: TGTGCCAGCAGGGGACTAGCGGGAGGATACGAGCAGTACTTC.

The chain has TRBV19 and TRBJ1-5; the D gene is possibly TRBD1 (6 bases). Trimming stripped 5 bases from V and 10 bases from J, with 15 bases between. The CDR3 is 13 residues long. Per germline, CDR1 LNHDA and CDR2 SQIVND (reference sequence). The CDR3 region is CASSLGALSPQHF. CDR3 nucleotide sequence: TGTGCCAGTAGTTTGGGGGCCCTCAGCCCCCAGCATTTT. Supplemented by reference TRBV19 and TRBJ1-5, the full variable domain reads DGGITQSPKYLFRKEGQNVTLSCEQNLNHDAMYWYRQDPGQGLRLIYYSQIVNDFQKGDIAEGYSVSREKKESFPLTVTSAQKNPTAFYLCASSLGALSPQHFGDGTRLSIL.

Only a few counts were recorded for this clone. The rearrangement links TRBV27 to TRBJ2-5; 7 bases fit TRBD1. V shed 8 bases, J shed 5 bases, and the junction held 11 bases outside the gene matches. Germline assignment: CDR1 MNHEY and CDR2 SMNVEV (reference sequence). The CDR3 has 14 amino acids. CDR3 protein: CASGDSPGSETQYF. The CDR3 DNA sequence: TGTGCCAGCGGGGACAGCCCCGGGTCTGAGACCCAGTACTTC.

The chain uses TRBV2 and TRBJ2-7; 9 nucleotides match TRBD1. The ends lost 5 bases at V and 4 bases at J; junction bases unmatched: 6. This CDR3 is 14 amino acids long. Germline V gene sequence: CDR1 SNHLY, CDR2 FYNNEI. This CDR3 reads CASSPGTGSYEQYF. In nucleotides, the CDR3 is TGTGCCAGCAGTCCCGGGACAGGGAGTTACGAGCAGTACTTC. The variable domain in full, completed from reference TRBV2 and TRBJ2-7, reads EPEVTQTPSHQVTQMGQEVILRCVPISNHLYFYWYRQILGQKVEFLVSFYNNEISEKSEIFDDQFSVERPDGSNFTLKIRSTKLEDSAMYFCASSPGTGSYEQYFGPGTRLTVT.

This clone was counted between two and nine times. This chain uses TRBV28 with TRBJ1-5, with 7 bases lining up with TRBD1. The CDR3 extends over 14 amino acids. V trimming: 6 bases; J trimming: 6 bases; junction bases outside the gene matches: 8. The germline gives CDR1 MDHEN, CDR2 SYDVKM. CDR3 DNA sequence: TGTGCCAGCAGCCCGGGACAGTACGGTCAGCCCCAGCATTTT. This gives the protein CASSPGQYGQPQHF.

This clone was seen once. The V call is TRBV11-3, the J call TRBJ2-1, with TRBD1 matching over 9 bases. There are 15 residues in the CDR3. V was pared by 1 base and J by 15 bases, with 13 bases of the junction left unmatched. Germline CDR1 is SGHNT and CDR2 is YENEEA. As DNA, the CDR3 is TGTGCCAGCAGCTTAGTCCTAGCGACCGGGACAGGGATGTTCTTC. Translation: CASSLVLATGTGMFF.

This clone occurred a few times. The gene calls are TRBV6-1 and TRBJ2-7; 7 bases match TRBD1. Germline values: CDR1 MNHNS, CDR2 SASEGT. The V gene end was trimmed by 8 bases and the J gene end by 0 bases; junction bases not matched to a gene: 4. CDR3 length equals 13 residues. The CDR3 bases are TGTGCCAGCGTCAGGGGGAGCTCCTACGAGCAGTACTTC. Residues: CASVRGSSYEQYF.

The chain combines TRBV27 with TRBJ1-1; the match to TRBD1 covers 8 bases. Germline V gene data show CDR1 as MNHEY and CDR2 as SMNVEV (reference sequence). CDR3 size: 12 residues. Trimming cost V 8 bases and J 10 bases; bases outside gene matches: 9. The CDR3 protein is CASYAGGGRAFF. Written as DNA, the CDR3 is TGTGCCAGCTACGCAGGGGGCGGACGAGCTTTCTTT.

The CDR3 DNA follows: TGTGCCAGCAGTCGAGGGATCGACTACGAGCAGTACTTC. It translates to CASSRGIDYEQYF. The genes are TRBV6-5 and TRBJ2-7; TRBD2 might be the D (5 bases). The CDR3 length is 13 residues. Germline V gives CDR1 MNHEY, CDR2 SVGAGI. V was cut by 5 bases and J by 3 bases, with 11 bases left in between.

The V gene is TRBV5-1, the J gene TRBJ2-3; D is possibly TRBD1 (6 bases). Germline V gene data show CDR1 as SGHRS and CDR2 as YFSETQ. This CDR3 has 16 amino acids. V was shortened by 0 bases and J by 8 bases, with 19 bases between the two germline ends. This CDR3 is CASSLEGLDSGGTQYF. CDR3 coding DNA: TGCGCCAGCAGCTTGGAGGGCCTGGACAGCGGCGGTACGCAGTATTTT.

This clone was observed a single time. This chain links TRBV4-3 with TRBJ1-3, with unresolved D. From germline, CDR1 is LGHNA and CDR2 YSLEER. V lost 0 bases and J lost 2, with 14 bases in between. This CDR3 region has 17 residues. CDR3 coding DNA: TGCGCCAGCAGCCAAGAGAATGGAGTTCTTACTGGAAACACCATATATTTT. Its protein product is CASSQENGVLTGNTIYF.

This clone appeared once. The chain combines TRBV19 with TRBJ1-3; the D is unclear. This CDR3 comprises 16 residues. V lost 3 bases, J lost 0 bases, and 12 bases lay in between. Looked up from germline, CDR1 is LNHDA and CDR2 is SQIVND (reference sequence). Here the CDR3 DNA reads TGTGCCAGTAGTATTAAGGGAGCTGGCTCTGGAAACACCATATATTTT. It is translated as CASSIKGAGSGNTIYF.

This chain connects TRBV18 to TRBJ1-1, with 9 bases aligning to TRBD1. V trimming: 3 bases; J trimming: 0 bases; junction bases outside the gene matches: 5. Germline CDR1 KGHSH, CDR2 LQKENI. The CDR3 sequence is 16 residues long. The CDR3 DNA sequence: TGTGCCAGCTCACCTCTGAACAGGGGGCTGAACACTGAAGCTTTCTTT. Protein sequence: CASSPLNRGLNTEAFF.

The chain recombines TRBV5-6 with TRBJ2-1; D might be TRBD2 (5 bases). This CDR3 is built from 15 residues. V shed 0 bases and J shed 3 bases, with 10 bases lying between them. Per germline, CDR1 SGHDT and CDR2 YYEEEE. The DNA for the CDR3 is TGTGCCAGCAGCTTGGTAGCGACGGTCTACAATGAGCAGTTCTTC. Its protein product is CASSLVATVYNEQFF.

This chain uses TRBV14 with TRBJ2-1; perhaps TRBD2 as D (5 bases). The germline gives CDR1 SGHDN, CDR2 FVKESK. Trimming left V 3 bases short and J 8 bases short, with 14 bases between. The CDR3 loop spans 14 amino acids. The CDR3 bases are TGTGCCAGCAGCCAGAGGAGAGGAGGCGATGAGCAGTTCTTC. Translation gives CASSQRRGGDEQFF.

This clone was detected only a few times. The V call is TRBV7-9, the J call TRBJ2-7; D remains ambiguous. Germline CDR1 is SEHNR and CDR2 is FQNEAQ (reference sequence). Trimming shortened V by 1 base and J by 3 bases, and 16 bases separated the two germline ends. The CDR3 sequence is 16 residues long. The CDR3 loop is CASSLEVTADIYEQYF. DNA for the CDR3: TGTGCCAGCAGCTTAGAGGTCACAGCTGATATCTACGAGCAGTACTTC.

The chain couples TRBV6-1 to TRBJ2-7; tentative D call: TRBD2 (6 bases). Germline loops: CDR1 MNHNS, CDR2 SASEGT. Trimming pared 8 bases from V and 0 bases from J, leaving 8 bases between. CDR3 size: 12 residues. CDR3 sequence reads: CASGRISYEQYF. The CDR3 DNA is TGTGCCAGCGGGAGGATCTCCTACGAGCAGTACTTC.